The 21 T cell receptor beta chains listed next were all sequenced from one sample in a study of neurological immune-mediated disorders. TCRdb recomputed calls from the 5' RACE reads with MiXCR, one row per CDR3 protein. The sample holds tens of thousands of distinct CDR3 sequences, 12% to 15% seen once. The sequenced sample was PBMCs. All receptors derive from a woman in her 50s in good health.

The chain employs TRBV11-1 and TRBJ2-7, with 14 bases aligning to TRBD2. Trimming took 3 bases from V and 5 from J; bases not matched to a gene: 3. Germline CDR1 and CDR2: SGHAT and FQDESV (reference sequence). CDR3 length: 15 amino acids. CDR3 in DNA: TGTGCCAGCAGCTTTGGACTAGCGGGAGGTAACGAGCAGTACTTC. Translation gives CASSFGLAGGNEQYF.

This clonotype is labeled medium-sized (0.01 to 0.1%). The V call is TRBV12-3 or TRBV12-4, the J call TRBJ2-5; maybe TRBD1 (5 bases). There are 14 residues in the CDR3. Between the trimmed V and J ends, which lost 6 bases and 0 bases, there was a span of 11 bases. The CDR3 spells CASRLTAYQETQYF. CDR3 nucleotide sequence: TGTGCCAGCAGGCTGACAGCCTACCAAGAGACCCAGTACTTC.

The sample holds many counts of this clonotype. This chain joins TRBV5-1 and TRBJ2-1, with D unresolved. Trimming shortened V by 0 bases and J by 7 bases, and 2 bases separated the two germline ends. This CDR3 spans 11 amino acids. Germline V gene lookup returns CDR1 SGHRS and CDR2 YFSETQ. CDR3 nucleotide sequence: TGCGCCAGCAGCTTGGAGAATGAGCAGTTCTTC. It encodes CASSLENEQFF.

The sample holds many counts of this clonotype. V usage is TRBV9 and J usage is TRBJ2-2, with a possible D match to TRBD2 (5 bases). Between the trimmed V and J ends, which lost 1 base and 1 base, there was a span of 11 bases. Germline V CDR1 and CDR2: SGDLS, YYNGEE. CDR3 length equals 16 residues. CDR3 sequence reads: CASSVRPGGNTGELFF. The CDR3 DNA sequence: TGTGCCAGCAGCGTACGACCCGGAGGGAACACCGGGGAGCTGTTTTTT. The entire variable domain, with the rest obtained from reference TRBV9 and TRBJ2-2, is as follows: DSGVTQTPKHLITATGQRVTLRCSPRSGDLSVYWYQQSLDQGLQFLIQYYNGEERAKGNILERFSAQQFPDLHSELNLSSLELGDSALYFCASSVRPGGNTGELFFGEGSRLTVL.

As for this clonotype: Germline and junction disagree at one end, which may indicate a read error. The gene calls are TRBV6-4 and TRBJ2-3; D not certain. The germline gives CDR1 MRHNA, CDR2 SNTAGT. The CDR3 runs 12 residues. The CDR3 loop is CASSDKGNTQYF. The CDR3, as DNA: TGTGCCAGCAGTGACAAAGGGAATACGCAGTATTTC.

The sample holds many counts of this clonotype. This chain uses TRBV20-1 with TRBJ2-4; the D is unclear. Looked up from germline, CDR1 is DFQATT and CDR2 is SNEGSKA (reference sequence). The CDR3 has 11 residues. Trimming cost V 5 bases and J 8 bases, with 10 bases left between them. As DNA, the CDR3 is TGCAGTGCTGGACGGCAGGACATTCAGTACTTC. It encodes CSAGRQDIQYF.

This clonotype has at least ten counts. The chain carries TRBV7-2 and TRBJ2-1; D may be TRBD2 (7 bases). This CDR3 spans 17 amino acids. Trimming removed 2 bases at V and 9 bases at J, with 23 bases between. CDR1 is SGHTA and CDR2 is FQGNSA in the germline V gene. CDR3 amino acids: CASSLRGGAGTRGEQFF. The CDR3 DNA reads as TGTGCCAGCAGCTTAAGGGGGGGGGCAGGGACACGTGGTGAGCAGTTCTTC.

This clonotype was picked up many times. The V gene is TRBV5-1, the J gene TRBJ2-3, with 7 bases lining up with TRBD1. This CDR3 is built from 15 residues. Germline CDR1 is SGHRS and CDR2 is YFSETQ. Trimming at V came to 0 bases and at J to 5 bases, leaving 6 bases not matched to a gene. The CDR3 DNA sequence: TGCGCCAGCAGCTTGGCCACGGCAGGGGGAGATACGCAGTATTTT. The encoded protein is CASSLATAGGDTQYF.

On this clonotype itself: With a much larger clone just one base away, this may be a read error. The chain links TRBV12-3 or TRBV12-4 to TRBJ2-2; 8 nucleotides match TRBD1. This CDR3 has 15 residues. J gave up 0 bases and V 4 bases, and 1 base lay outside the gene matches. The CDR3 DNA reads TGTGCCAGCAGTTGGGACAGGACGAACACCGGGGAGCTGTTTTTT. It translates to CASSWDRTNTGELFF.

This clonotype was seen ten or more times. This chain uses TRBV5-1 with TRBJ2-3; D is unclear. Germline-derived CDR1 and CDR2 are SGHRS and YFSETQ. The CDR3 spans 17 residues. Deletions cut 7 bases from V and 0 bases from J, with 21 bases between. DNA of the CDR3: TGCGCCAGCTCCATTATACCGCTAGGCGTTAGCACAGATACGCAGTATTTT. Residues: CASSIIPLGVSTDTQYF.

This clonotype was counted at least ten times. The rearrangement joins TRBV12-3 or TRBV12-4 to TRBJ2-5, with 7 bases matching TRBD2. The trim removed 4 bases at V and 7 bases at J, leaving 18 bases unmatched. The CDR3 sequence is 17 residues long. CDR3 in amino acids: CASSSTTGGGTPGTQYF. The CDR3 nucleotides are TGTGCCAGCAGTTCCACCACTGGCGGGGGAACCCCAGGGACCCAGTACTTC.

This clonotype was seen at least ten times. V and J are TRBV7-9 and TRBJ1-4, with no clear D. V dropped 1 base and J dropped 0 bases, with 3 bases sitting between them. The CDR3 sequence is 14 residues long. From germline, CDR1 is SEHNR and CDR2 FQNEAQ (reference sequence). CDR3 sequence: CASSLGATNEKLFF. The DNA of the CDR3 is TGTGCCAGCAGCTTAGGCGCAACTAATGAAAAACTGTTTTTT.

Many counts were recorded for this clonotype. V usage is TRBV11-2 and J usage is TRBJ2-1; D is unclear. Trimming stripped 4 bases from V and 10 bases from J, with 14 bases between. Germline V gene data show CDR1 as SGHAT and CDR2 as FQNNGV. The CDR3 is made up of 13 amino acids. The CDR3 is CASSSVVRIEQFF. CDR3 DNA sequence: TGTGCCAGCAGCTCAGTAGTCCGAATAGAGCAGTTCTTC.

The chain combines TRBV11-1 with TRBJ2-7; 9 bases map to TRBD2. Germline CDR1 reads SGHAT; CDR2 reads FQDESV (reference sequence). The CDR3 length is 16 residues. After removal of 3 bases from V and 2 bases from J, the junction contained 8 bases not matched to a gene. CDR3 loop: CASSFNAAGGPYEQYF. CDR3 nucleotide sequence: TGTGCCAGCAGCTTTAACGCAGCGGGGGGTCCCTACGAGCAGTACTTC.

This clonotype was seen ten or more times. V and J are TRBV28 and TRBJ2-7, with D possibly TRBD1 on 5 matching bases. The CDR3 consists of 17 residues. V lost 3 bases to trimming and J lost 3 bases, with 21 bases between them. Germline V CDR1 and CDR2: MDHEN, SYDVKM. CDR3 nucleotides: TGTGCCAGCAGTTTCAGACGTCATAGGGGTAGTAGCTACGAGCAGTACTTC. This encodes CASSFRRHRGSSYEQYF.

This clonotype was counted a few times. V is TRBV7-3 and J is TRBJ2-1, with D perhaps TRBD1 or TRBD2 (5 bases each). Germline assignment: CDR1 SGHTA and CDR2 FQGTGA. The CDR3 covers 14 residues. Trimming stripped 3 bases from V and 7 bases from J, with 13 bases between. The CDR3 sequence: CASSFTRDRNEQFF. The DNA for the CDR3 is TGTGCCAGCAGCTTCACTAGGGACCGGAATGAGCAGTTCTTC. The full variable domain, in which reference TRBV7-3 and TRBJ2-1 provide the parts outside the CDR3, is GAGVSQTPSNKVTEKGKYVELRCDPISGHTALYWYRQSLGQGPEFLIYFQGTGAADDSGLPNDRFFAVRPEGSVSTLKIQRTERGDSAVYLCASSFTRDRNEQFFGPGTRLTVL.

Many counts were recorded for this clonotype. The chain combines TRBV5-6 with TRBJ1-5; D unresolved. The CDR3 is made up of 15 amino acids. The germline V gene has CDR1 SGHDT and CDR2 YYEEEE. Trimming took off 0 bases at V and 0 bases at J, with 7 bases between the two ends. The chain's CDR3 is CASSLESYSNQPQHF. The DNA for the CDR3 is TGTGCCAGCAGCTTGGAGAGCTATAGCAATCAGCCCCAGCATTTT.

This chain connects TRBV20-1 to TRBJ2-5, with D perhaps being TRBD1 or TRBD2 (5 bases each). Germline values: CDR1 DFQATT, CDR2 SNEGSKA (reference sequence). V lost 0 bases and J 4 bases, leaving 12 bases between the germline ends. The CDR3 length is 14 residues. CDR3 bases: TGCAGTGCTAGAGACCAGAGAGGGGTAGAGACCCAGTACTTC. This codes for CSARDQRGVETQYF.

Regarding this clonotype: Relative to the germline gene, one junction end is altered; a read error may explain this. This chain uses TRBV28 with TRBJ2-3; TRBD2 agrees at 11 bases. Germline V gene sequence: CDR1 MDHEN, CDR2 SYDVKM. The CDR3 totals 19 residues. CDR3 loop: CASSSTPGTSGGRTDMQYF. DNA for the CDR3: TGTGCCAGCAGTTCCACCCCCGGGACTAGCGGTGGTAGAACAGATATGCAGTATTTT.

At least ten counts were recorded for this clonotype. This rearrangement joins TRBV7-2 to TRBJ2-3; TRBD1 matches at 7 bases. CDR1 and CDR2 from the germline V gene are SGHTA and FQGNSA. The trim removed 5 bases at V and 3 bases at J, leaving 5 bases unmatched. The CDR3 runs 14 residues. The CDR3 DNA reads TGTGCCAGCAGCGTAGGGGGCAAGACAGATACGCAGTATTTT. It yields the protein CASSVGGKTDTQYF.

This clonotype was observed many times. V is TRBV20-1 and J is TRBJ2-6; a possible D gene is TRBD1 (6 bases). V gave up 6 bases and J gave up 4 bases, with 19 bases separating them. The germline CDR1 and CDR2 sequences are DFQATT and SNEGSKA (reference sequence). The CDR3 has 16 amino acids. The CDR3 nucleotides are TGCAGTGCCAGATTAGACAGGACTTCAGGGGCCAACGTCCTGACTTTC. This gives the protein CSARLDRTSGANVLTF.